What follows is one TCR beta chain and its context. The antigen is unknown. This sample was included in a study of blood T cells in healthy people across ages. General study findings and limits: Age showed a roughly linear inverse relationship with TCR beta diversity per million T cells. The study found more naive CD4+ cells and higher diversity in long-lived than aged donors. Percentage of naive T cells showed a strong correlation with TCR beta diversity. Underestimates were what the diversity estimates from one million T cells were considered to be.

The use of a sample-barcoded 5' primer and a J-beta primer mix characterized a second PCR of roughly 7 to 11 cycles. MiXCR, run by TCRdb on the 5' RACE reads, gives a single entry per CDR3 protein. Of about 1,800,000 distinct CDR3 sequences in the sample, 28% are singletons; the top ten hold roughly 8.2%. Sequences were obtained from blood. This TCR was recovered from a woman younger than 45 in good health.

In DNA, the CDR3 is TGCGCCAGCTCAGGCAGGATTTCCACAGATACGCAGTATTTT. Encoded protein: CASSGRISTDTQYF. The V and J genes are TRBV5-1 and TRBJ2-3; D is undetermined. V was shortened by 7 bases and J by 2 bases, with 14 bases between the two germline ends. Germline lookup yields CDR1 SGHRS and CDR2 YFSETQ. The length of the CDR3 is 14 residues.